This T cell receptor (beta chain) is from a study of post-analysis software for immune sequencing data. Looking at the study overall: Recorded disease courses covered relapsing-remitting, secondary progressive and progressive-relapsing multiple sclerosis. Some patients had no subtype annotation.

This clonotype was detected only a few times. Its matching antigen is unknown. TCR beta cDNA libraries included unique molecular identifiers. TCRdb reprocessed the PCR reads with MiXCR, giving one entry per CDR3 protein. The sample holds under 900,000 distinct CDR3 sequences, roughly 50% seen once. Whole-study results and caveats: When patients were compared with controls, four to six TRBV segments were more frequent, TRBV5-6, TRBV5-1 and TRBV20-1 among them.

Germline CDR1 reads SQVTM; CDR2 reads ANQGSEA. V lost 0 bases to trimming and J lost 6 bases, with 18 bases between them. The CDR3 has 15 residues. The source is a girl between 10 and 17 years old with multiple sclerosis. This chain joins TRBV29-1 and TRBJ2-7; tentative D call: TRBD1 (5 bases). Sequenced input: blood. The CDR3 reads CSVEDWGGTASEQYF. The CDR3 region has the DNA TGCAGCGTTGAAGATTGGGGCGGTACCGCCTCCGAGCAGTACTTC.